This TCR beta chain was found in a study of cytomegalovirus exposure and HLA in healthy donors. Germline loops: CDR1 SNHLY, CDR2 FYNNEI. V dropped 6 bases and J dropped 0; count of bases not matched to a gene: 15. The length of the CDR3 is 19 residues. Study-wide findings and caveats: According to a later analysis, donors in an Asian-associated ancestry cluster reportedly had fewer N-insertions than the roughly 670-donor mean. Later analysis placed DRB1 highest and HLA-C lowest in TCR association rates, which differed by HLA locus.

In regard to this clone: Its target is unknown.

The study ran its PCR with 60 Vbeta and 13 Jbeta primers. Generated by immunoSEQ multiplex PCR, the TCRdb table keeps only in-frame clones and is missing some. The profile shows 140,000 to 150,000 clones, over 60% of them singletons. The rearrangement joins TRBV2 to TRBJ1-3, with 9 nucleotides matching TRBD1. This sequence was found in a woman aged 18-29 years in good health and CMV-seronegative. The sample comprised PBMCs. In DNA form, the CDR3 reads TGTGCCAGCAGCGAGATAGGACAGGGGAGTTTGTACTCTGGAAACACCATATATTTT. This encodes CASSEIGQGSLYSGNTIYF.